The 16 T cell receptor beta chains given below trace back to one sample, sequenced in a study of OX40 agonist ivuxolimab in advanced cancers. Measured with immunoSEQ multiplex PCR; TCRdb has only the in-frame clones, and not every one. The sample records about 68,000 clones, about nine tenths being singletons. The sequences come from CD4+ or CD8+ T cells sorted from blood, collected in a trial of the OX40 agonist ivuxolimab. The receptors here all came from an adult with an advanced solid tumor such as melanoma, head and neck, liver or kidney cancer.

The chain recombines TRBV25-1 with TRBJ1-4; 8 bases are shared with TRBD1. This CDR3 has 13 amino acids. The germline gives CDR1 MGHDK, CDR2 SYGVNS. V lost 10 bases and J lost 7; bases outside the gene matches: 8. The CDR3 region has the DNA TGTGCCACCAGGGGGCAGTGGGGTGAAAAACTGTTTTTT. Protein: CATRGQWGEKLFF.

The rearrangement joins TRBV7-2 to TRBJ1-1, with 9 positions matching TRBD1. V lost 6 bases to trimming and J lost 0 bases; unmatched junction nucleotides: 5. The CDR3 runs 15 residues. Per germline, CDR1 SGHTA and CDR2 FQGNSA. Here the CDR3 reads CASSKQGAMNTEAFF. Written as DNA, the CDR3 is TGTGCCAGCAGTAAACAGGGGGCGATGAACACTGAAGCTTTCTTT. Full variable domain (outside the CDR3, taken from reference TRBV7-2 and TRBJ1-1): GAGVSQSPSNKVTEKGKDVELRCDPISGHTALYWYRQSLGQGLEFLIYFQGNSAPDKSGLPSDRFSAERTGGSVSTLTIQRTQQEDSAVYLCASSKQGAMNTEAFFGQGTRLTVV.

This clone appeared a few times. The J gene is TRBJ2-2, the V gene TRBV7-3; tentatively, D is TRBD1 (5 bases). Germline V CDR1 and CDR2: SGHTA, FQGTGA. The CDR3 extends over 14 amino acids. V was trimmed by 4 bases and J by 1 base, leaving 7 bases between them. The CDR3 protein is CASSSGQNTGELFF. The DNA for the CDR3 is TGTGCCAGCAGCTCCGGACAGAACACCGGGGAGCTGTTTTTT.

This clone was observed once. The CDR3, as DNA: TGCGCCAGCCATTTGGAGGGATGGACTGAAGCTTTCTTT. This encodes CASHLEGWTEAFF. This chain links TRBV5-1 with TRBJ1-1; no clear D gene. With 7 bases removed from V and 5 bases from J, the gap between germline ends came to 15 bases. Germline CDR1 is SGHRS and CDR2 is YFSETQ. CDR3 length: 13 amino acids.

The J gene is TRBJ1-2, the V gene TRBV5-5; D remains unclear. The V end was cut by 3 bases, the J end by 8 bases, with 17 bases between. CDR1 and CDR2 from the germline V gene are SGHKS and YYEKEE (reference sequence). The CDR3 has 14 amino acids. In nucleotides, the CDR3 is TGTGCCAGCAGCTCAGAGACGGGAGCTGGGGGCTACACCTTC. Its protein product is CASSSETGAGGYTF.

The rearrangement links TRBV25-1 to TRBJ2-1; possibly TRBD1 for D (5 bases). CDR3 length: 16 residues. The V end lost 1 base, the J end lost 2 bases, and 12 bases lay between the germline ends. The V gene's germline CDR1 is MGHDK and CDR2 SYGVNS. The CDR3, as DNA: TGTGCCAGCAGTGAATTCCTTGGGGCCACCTACAATGAGCAGTTCTTC. Translation gives CASSEFLGATYNEQFF.

V gene TRBV29-1 combines with J gene TRBJ2-2, with 16 bases matching TRBD2. Germline trimming cut 7 bases from V and 6 bases from J; bases unmatched to any gene: 2. This CDR3 region has 14 residues. Germline loops: CDR1 SQVTM, CDR2 ANQGSEA. The CDR3 reads CSAGTSGGAGELFF. The CDR3 bases are TGCAGCGCCGGGACTAGCGGGGGGGCCGGGGAGCTGTTTTTT.

The J gene is TRBJ2-2, the V gene TRBV27, with 9 positions matching TRBD2. V shed 8 bases and J 6 bases; nucleotides not matched to a gene: 10. The CDR3 totals 15 residues. CDR1 and CDR2 (germline): MNHEY, SMNVEV (reference sequence). In DNA form, the CDR3 reads TGTGCCAGCCGTCCGGGACTAGCCCTGTCCGGGGAGCTGTTTTTT. Its protein is CASRPGLALSGELFF.

The rearrangement links TRBV27 to TRBJ2-7; D remains unclear. The CDR3 sequence is 15 residues long. Looked up from germline, CDR1 is MNHEY and CDR2 is SMNVEV (reference sequence). V shed 0 bases and J shed 2 bases, with 11 bases lying between them. CDR3 sequence: CASSLSLKQPYEQYF. In nucleotides, the CDR3 is TGTGCCAGCAGTTTATCCCTAAAACAGCCCTACGAGCAGTACTTC.

The chain employs TRBV10-1 and TRBJ2-5, with 14 bases fitting TRBD2. V was clipped by 3 bases and J by 2 bases; unmatched bases: 2. CDR1 is WNHNN, CDR2 SYGVQD, per germline (reference sequence). The CDR3 contains 16 residues. The CDR3 sequence: CASSEGLAGGQETQYF. The CDR3 DNA follows: TGCGCCAGCAGTGAAGGACTAGCGGGGGGACAAGAGACCCAGTACTTC.

This chain joins TRBV6-4 and TRBJ2-7, with 8 positions matching TRBD1. Germline V gene sequence: CDR1 MRHNA, CDR2 SNTAGT. Losses at the gene ends were 2 bases for V and 4 bases for J; bases not matched to a gene: 7. This CDR3 comprises 15 residues. CDR3 protein: CASSDLTGGVYEQYF. CDR3 sequence (DNA): TGTGCCAGCAGTGACCTCACAGGGGGAGTTTACGAGCAGTACTTC.

This clone appeared a few times. The chain employs TRBV28 and TRBJ1-5; 8 positions match TRBD1. CDR3 size: 16 residues. The V segment lost 3 bases and the J segment 2 bases; nucleotides outside the gene matches: 6. Looked up from germline, CDR1 is MDHEN and CDR2 is SYDVKM. The CDR3 protein is CASSFRDRGGNQPQHF. CDR3 DNA: TGTGCCAGCAGTTTTCGCGACAGGGGAGGCAATCAGCCCCAGCATTTT.

The genes are TRBV5-6 and TRBJ1-5, with unresolved D. In germline, CDR1 is SGHDT, CDR2 YYEEEE. The CDR3 has 15 amino acids. V lost 0 bases and J 5 bases, leaving 12 bases between the germline ends. The CDR3 protein is CASSLGLGRDQPQHF. The DNA for the CDR3 is TGTGCCAGCAGCTTGGGTCTAGGGAGGGATCAGCCCCAGCATTTT.

The genes are TRBV19 and TRBJ2-3, with D perhaps TRBD2 (7 bases). V lost 3 bases and J lost 3, with 13 bases in between. The germline V gene encodes CDR1 LNHDA and CDR2 SQIVND (reference sequence). The CDR3 covers 15 residues. CDR3 amino acids: CASSMQGGETDTQYF. In nucleotides, the CDR3 is TGTGCCAGTAGTATGCAAGGGGGGGAGACAGATACGCAGTATTTT.

This clone was seen only a few times. J is TRBJ1-5 and V is TRBV7-8, with a weak D call TRBD1 (6 bases). V lost 0 bases and J lost 1, with 10 bases in between. The CDR3 has 16 residues. Germline assignment: CDR1 SGHVS and CDR2 FQNEAQ. CDR3 sequence: CASSLAGGASNQPQHF. In nucleotides, the CDR3 is TGTGCCAGCAGCTTAGCTGGGGGGGCGAGCAATCAGCCCCAGCATTTT.

The V and J genes are TRBV7-6 and TRBJ2-5; D unclear. This CDR3 contains 13 residues. Germline CDR1 and CDR2: SGHVS and FNYEAQ. Trimming pared 5 bases from V and 2 bases from J, leaving 9 bases between. The CDR3: CASSGWNQETQYF. The CDR3 region has the DNA TGTGCCAGCAGCGGATGGAATCAAGAGACCCAGTACTTC.